The source of this T cell receptor (beta chain) is a study of cytomegalovirus exposure and HLA in healthy donors. On the study more broadly: HLA-typed donors were the source of about 85 million unique TCRs held in an early data release.

Vbeta (60) and Jbeta (13) primers were used in the PCR. Sequencing was performed with immunoSEQ multiplex PCR; in TCRdb, only in-frame clones are kept and a portion is missing. In the table there are about 210,000 clones, around four fifths of which are singletons. Between the trimmed V and J ends, which lost 0 bases and 6 bases, there was a span of 9 bases. Germline V gene lookup returns CDR1 SGHRS and CDR2 YFSETQ. The CDR3 is 14 residues long. Study conclusions and caveats: It was in a later analysis that TCR association rates were seen to vary by HLA locus, highest for DRB1 and lowest for HLA-C.

There were likely unrecorded immune exposures, though donors were nominally healthy when sampled. Turning to this clone: The antigen remains undetermined.

The clonotype originates from a boy aged 10-17 years in good health and CMV-seronegative. Material: PBMCs. V gene TRBV5-1 combines with J gene TRBJ2-2; D not certain. The CDR3 sequence is CASSLGLAAGELFF. The CDR3 nucleotides are TGCGCCAGCAGCTTGGGGCTTGCAGCCGGGGAGCTGTTTTTT.